This entry describes one T cell receptor (beta chain). The V gene's germline CDR1 is SGHRS and CDR2 YFSETQ. The CDR3 is made up of 14 amino acids. V was trimmed by 1 base and J by 2 bases, leaving 8 bases between them. The data are from a study of shared clonotypes between healthy human individuals. TCRdb keeps only in-frame clones here, not all; method: immunoSEQ multiplex PCR. The data contain about 2.4 million clones, over 85% of them singletons. The sequencing input was naive CD4+ T cells from PBMCs. Subset of the sample: CD45RA+ positively selected. This receptor was obtained from a man aged 18 to 30 in good health. Some clones in this sample may be carry-over from other donors' samples. This chain joins TRBV5-1 and TRBJ2-3; D gene ambiguous. The CDR3 nucleotides read TGCGCCAGCAGCTTGATGGCACCCACAGATACGCAGTATTTT. Translating it yields CASSLMAPTDTQYF.